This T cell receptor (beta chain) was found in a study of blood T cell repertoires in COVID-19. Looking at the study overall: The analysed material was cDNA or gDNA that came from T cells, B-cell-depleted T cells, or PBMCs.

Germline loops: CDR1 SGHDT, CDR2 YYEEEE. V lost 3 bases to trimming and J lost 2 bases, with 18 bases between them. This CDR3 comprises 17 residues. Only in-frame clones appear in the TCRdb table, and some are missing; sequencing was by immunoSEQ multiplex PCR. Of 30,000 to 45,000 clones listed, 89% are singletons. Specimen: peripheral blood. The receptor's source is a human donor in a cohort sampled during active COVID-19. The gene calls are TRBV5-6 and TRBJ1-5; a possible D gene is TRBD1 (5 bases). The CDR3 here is CASSSWGGGWGNQPQHF. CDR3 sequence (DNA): TGTGCCAGCAGCTCGTGGGGCGGGGGTTGGGGCAATCAGCCCCAGCATTTT.